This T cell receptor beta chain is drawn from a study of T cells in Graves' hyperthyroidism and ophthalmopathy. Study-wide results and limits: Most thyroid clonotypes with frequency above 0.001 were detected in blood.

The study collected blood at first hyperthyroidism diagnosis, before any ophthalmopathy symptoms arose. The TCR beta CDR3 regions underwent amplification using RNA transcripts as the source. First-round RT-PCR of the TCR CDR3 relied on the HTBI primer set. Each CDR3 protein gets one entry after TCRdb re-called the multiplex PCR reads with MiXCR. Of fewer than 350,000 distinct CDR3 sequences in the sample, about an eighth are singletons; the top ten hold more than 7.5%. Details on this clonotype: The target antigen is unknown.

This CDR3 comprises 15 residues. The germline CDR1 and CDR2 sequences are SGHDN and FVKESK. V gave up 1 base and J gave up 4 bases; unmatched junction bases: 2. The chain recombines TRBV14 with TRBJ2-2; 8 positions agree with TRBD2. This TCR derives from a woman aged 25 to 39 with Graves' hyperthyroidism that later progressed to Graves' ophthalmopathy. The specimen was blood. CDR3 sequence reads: CASSQALAGTGELFF. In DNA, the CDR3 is TGTGCCAGCAGCCAAGCTCTAGCGGGCACCGGGGAGCTGTTTTTT.